These T cell receptor beta chains were read from a single sample in a study of blood T cell repertoires in COVID-19. Profiling relied on immunoSEQ multiplex PCR, and the TCRdb table lists in-frame clones only, not all of them. The data hold about 180,000 clones, with around four fifths observed a single time. The sequencing sample was made of peripheral blood. Source of these receptors: a woman aged 60-75 years with acute or convalescent COVID-19. Each CDR3 is given with its conserved first and last residue. A D gene is named only where the DNA matches it firmly. Not every row has a clone size; where given, it reads once, few, many or a size class.

TRBJ2-7	NA	NA	TRBV6-2/TRBV6-3	TGTGCCAGCAGCTGGACAGACTCCTACGAGCAGTACTTC	CASSWTDSYEQYF
TRBJ1-5	few	NA	TRBV2	TGTGCCAGCAGTCCTCCGGTCGGGAATCAGCCCCAGCATTTT	CASSPPVGNQPQHF
TRBJ2-7	once	TRBD1	TRBV7-3	TGTGCCAGCAGCTTAACCGCCGGGGACAGCTACGAGCAGTACTTC	CASSLTAGDSYEQYF
TRBJ1-1	NA	NA	TRBV7-2	TGTGCCAGCAGCTTAGCAGGGGGAAGTACTGAAGCTTTCTTT	CASSLAGGSTEAFF
TRBJ1-4	NA	TRBD1	TRBV28	TGTGCCAGCAGTCCCCAGGGGGTGCGTGAAAAACTGTTTTTT	CASSPQGVREKLFF
TRBJ2-3	NA	TRBD2	TRBV11-2	TGTGCCAGCAGCTTAGCGGTGACTAGCGGAAACACAGATACGCAGTATTTT	CASSLAVTSGNTDTQYF
TRBJ2-5	NA	NA	TRBV9	TGTGCCAGCAGCGTAACCAACCCCGGGACCCAGTACTTC	CASSVTNPGTQYF
TRBJ1-1	NA	NA	TRBV15	TGTGCCACCAGCCTCGAGGGGAACACTGAAGCTTTCTTT	CATSLEGNTEAFF
TRBJ1-2	NA	TRBD1	TRBV7-4	TGTGCCAGCAGCCGCTCTAACAGGGGGTTCTATTATGGCTACACCTTC	CASSRSNRGFYYGYTF
TRBJ2-1	NA	TRBD2	TRBV20-1	TGCAGTGCTAGTCCGGTAGCGGGGGGGCGATACAATGAGCAGTTCTTC	CSASPVAGGRYNEQFF
TRBJ1-1	NA	NA	TRBV6-5	TGTGCCAGCAGAGGACAGACCGAGAACACTGAAGCTTTCTTT	CASRGQTENTEAFF
TRBJ2-5	NA	TRBD2	TRBV4-1	TGCGCCAGCAGCCCTGAGCGGGGGGGCCAGAACGGTCAAGAGACCCAGTACTTC	CASSPERGGQNGQETQYF
TRBJ2-1	NA	NA	TRBV2	TGTGCCAGCAGTGAAGCGTGGGCGTTGGATGAGCAGTTCTTC	CASSEAWALDEQFF
TRBJ2-7	NA	NA	TRBV19	TGTGCCAGTAGTTCGAGCGAGACACGACTAAACTACGAGCAGTACTTC	CASSSSETRLNYEQYF
TRBJ2-1	NA	TRBD2	TRBV28	TGTGCCAGCAGTCGACTAGCGGGGGGGAGATACAATGAGCAGTTCTTC	CASSRLAGGRYNEQFF
TRBJ1-2	NA	TRBD1	TRBV7-8	TGTGCCAGCAGCCAAAATCAGGGGGCGATGGGCTACACCTTC	CASSQNQGAMGYTF
TRBJ2-7	NA	NA	TRBV20-1	TGCAGTGCTAGTAGGGCTAGCGTCAACGAGCAGTACTTC	CSASRASVNEQYF
TRBJ1-1	NA	NA	TRBV18	TGTGCCAGCCAGGGTCCGAACACTGAAGCTTTCTTT	CASQGPNTEAFF
TRBJ1-5	NA	NA	TRBV6-2/TRBV6-3	TGTGCCAGCAGTTACAGGGGCAGCCCCAATCAGCCCCAGCATTTT	CASSYRGSPNQPQHF
TRBJ1-4	few	NA	TRBV5-1	TGCGCCAGCAGGTCGCAGACAACTAATGAAAAACTGTTTTTT	CASRSQTTNEKLFF
TRBJ1-1	NA	TRBD1	TRBV28	TGTGCCAGCGGACCGAGGACAGGGGCCACTGAAGCTTTCTTT	CASGPRTGATEAFF
TRBJ2-7	NA	TRBD2	TRBV5-1	TGCGCCAGCAGCCCCCAGGGACTAGGAGGGTTCGAGCAGTACTTC	CASSPQGLGGFEQYF
TRBJ2-5	NA	TRBD1	TRBV10-1	TGCGCCAGCAGTGGGACAGGGAAAGAGACCCAGTACTTC	CASSGTGKETQYF
TRBJ2-7	NA	NA	TRBV7-7	TGTGCTAGCAGCTTAGTTCTGGGAGGCTACGAGCAGTACTTC	CASSLVLGGYEQYF
TRBJ2-1	NA	TRBD2	TRBV5-4	TGTGCCAGCAGCCCGGTAGGACTAGCGGGAGCCTCCTACAATGAGCAGTTCTTC	CASSPVGLAGASYNEQFF
TRBJ2-3	NA	NA	TRBV3-1/TRBV3-2	TGTGCCAGCAGCCAAGAATCGAGGCAGGGCCCCCCCACAGATACGCAGTATTTT	CASSQESRQGPPTDTQYF
TRBJ2-7	NA	TRBD1	TRBV7-9	TGTGCCAGCAGCTTAGATCAGGGACAGGGCTCTCCCGAGCAGTACTTC	CASSLDQGQGSPEQYF
TRBJ1-5	NA	NA	TRBV19	TGTGCCAGTAGTATATATGGGGGCGCCGGCAATCAGCCCCAGCATTTT	CASSIYGGAGNQPQHF
TRBJ1-1	few	NA	TRBV18	TGTGCCAGCTCACCCGGTTTAAACACTGAAGCTTTCTTT	CASSPGLNTEAFF
TRBJ2-5	NA	NA	TRBV7-7	TGTGCTAGCAGCACGGAGGGCCGGTACGGTGAGACCCAGTACTTC	CASSTEGRYGETQYF
TRBJ2-5	NA	TRBD2	TRBV7-6	TGTGCCAGCAGCTTAGGAAGCGGGGGGGCGGTAGAGACCCAGTACTTC	CASSLGSGGAVETQYF
TRBJ2-7	NA	NA	TRBV5-1	TGCGCCAGCAGCTTGCGGCCGAGGGCCGAGCAGTACTTC	CASSLRPRAEQYF
TRBJ2-7	few	NA	TRBV5-8	TGTGCCAGCAGCTTGGAGCGCCCAAAGCAGTACTTC	CASSLERPKQYF
TRBJ1-1	NA	NA	TRBV3-1/TRBV3-2	TGTGCCAGCAGCCAGGGGGGTGGGGCCTTAAACACTGAAGCTTTCTTT	CASSQGGGALNTEAFF
TRBJ2-1	NA	TRBD2	TRBV9	TGTGCCAGCAGCCCGAAGAAAACTAGCGGGGGGTTAGATGAGCAGTTCTTC	CASSPKKTSGGLDEQFF
TRBJ1-5	NA	NA	TRBV6-5	TGTGCCAGCAGTTACTCTCCTATTCAGCCCCAGCATTTT	CASSYSPIQPQHF
TRBJ1-2	once	NA	TRBV27	TGTGCCAGCACCGGGGGTGGGCGAGGGGATGGCTACACCTTC	CASTGGGRGDGYTF
TRBJ2-7	few	TRBD1	TRBV27	TGTGCCAGCAGTTTTTGGCAGGGGGACGAGCAGTACTTC	CASSFWQGDEQYF
TRBJ2-1	NA	NA	TRBV7-8	TGTGCCAGCAGCCTCCTTGGGGGGGGCCGTTACAATGAGCAGTTCTTC	CASSLLGGGRYNEQFF
TRBJ1-1	NA	NA	TRBV24-1	TGTGCCACCAGTGATCACCGTAGAGGGCACACTGAAGCTTTCTTT	CATSDHRRGHTEAFF
TRBJ1-6	NA	TRBD1	TRBV6-5	TGTGCCAGCAGTCCACAGGGGATCTCTTCACCCCTCCACTTT	CASSPQGISSPLHF
TRBJ1-1	NA	NA	TRBV7-8	TGTGCCAGCAGCTTTAAGGGGAAGGATACTGAAGCTTTCTTT	CASSFKGKDTEAFF
TRBJ1-2	NA	NA	TRBV6-4	TGTGCCAGCAGTGAGTCGTCAGGGGCCGGTGGCTACACCTTC	CASSESSGAGGYTF
TRBJ2-2	NA	TRBD1	TRBV4-3	TGCGCCAGCAGCCATGACAGGGGGTCGAACACCGGGGAGCTGTTTTTT	CASSHDRGSNTGELFF
TRBJ2-5	NA	NA	TRBV12-5	TGTGCTAGCAGTAGGCCAGGGGCTCAAGAGACCCAGTACTTC	CASSRPGAQETQYF
TRBJ1-2	NA	NA	TRBV5-6	TGTGCCAGCAGCCGACAAAGACAGGACTATGGCTACACCTTC	CASSRQRQDYGYTF
TRBJ1-1	NA	NA	TRBV29-1	TGCAGCGCTTCGACAGCTATGAACACTGAAGCTTTCTTT	CSASTAMNTEAFF
TRBJ2-2	NA	NA	TRBV24-1	TGTGCCACCAGTGATTACGGCAGGGATAGGGCCGGGGAGCTGTTTTTT	CATSDYGRDRAGELFF